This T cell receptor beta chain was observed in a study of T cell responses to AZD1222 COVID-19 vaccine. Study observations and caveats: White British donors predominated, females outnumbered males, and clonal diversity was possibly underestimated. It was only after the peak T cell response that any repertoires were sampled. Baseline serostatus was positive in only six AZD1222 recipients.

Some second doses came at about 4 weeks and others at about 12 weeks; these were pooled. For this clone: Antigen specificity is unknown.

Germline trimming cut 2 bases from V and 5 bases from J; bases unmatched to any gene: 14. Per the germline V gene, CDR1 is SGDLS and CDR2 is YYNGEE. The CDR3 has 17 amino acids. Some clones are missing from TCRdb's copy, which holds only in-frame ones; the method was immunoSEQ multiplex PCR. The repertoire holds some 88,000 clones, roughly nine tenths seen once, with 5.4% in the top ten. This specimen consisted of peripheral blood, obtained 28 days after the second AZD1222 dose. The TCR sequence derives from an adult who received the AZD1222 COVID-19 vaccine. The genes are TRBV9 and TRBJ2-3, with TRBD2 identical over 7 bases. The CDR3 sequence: CASSVFGSTSPQDTQYF. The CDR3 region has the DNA TGTGCCAGCAGCGTTTTCGGGTCGACTAGCCCCCAAGATACGCAGTATTTT. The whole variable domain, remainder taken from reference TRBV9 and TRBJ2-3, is DSGVTQTPKHLITATGQRVTLRCSPRSGDLSVYWYQQSLDQGLQFLIQYYNGEERAKGNILERFSAQQFPDLHSELNLSSLELGDSALYFCASSVFGSTSPQDTQYFGPGTRLTVL.